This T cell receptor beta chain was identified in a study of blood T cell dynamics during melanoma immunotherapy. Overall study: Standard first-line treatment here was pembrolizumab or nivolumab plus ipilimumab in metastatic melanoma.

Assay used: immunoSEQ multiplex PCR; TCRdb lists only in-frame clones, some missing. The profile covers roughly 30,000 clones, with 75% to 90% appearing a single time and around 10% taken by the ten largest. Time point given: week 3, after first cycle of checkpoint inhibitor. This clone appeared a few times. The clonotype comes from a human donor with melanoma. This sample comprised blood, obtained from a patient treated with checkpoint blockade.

CDR3 in amino acids: CASSPQQGSNSPLHF. CDR3 in DNA: TGTGCCAGCTCACCACAACAGGGTAGTAATTCACCCCTCCACTTT. The rearrangement joins TRBV18 to TRBJ1-6, with a tentative D call TRBD1 (6 bases). This CDR3 region has 15 residues. V was pared by 1 base and J by 6 bases, with 10 bases between. Germline V gene lookup returns CDR1 KGHSH and CDR2 LQKENI.